These 5 T cell receptor beta chains share one sample of origin, sequenced in a study of OX40 agonist ivuxolimab in advanced cancers. Sequencing was performed with immunoSEQ multiplex PCR; in TCRdb, only in-frame clones are kept and a portion is missing. Seen here are tens of thousands of clones, around nine tenths observed once, and the top ten hold around 0.61%. Sequencing used CD4+ or CD8+ T cells sorted from blood, obtained in a trial of the OX40 agonist ivuxolimab. All receptors come from an adult with an advanced solid tumor such as melanoma, head and neck, liver or kidney cancer.

This sequence joins TRBV11-2 and TRBJ2-5; D is uncertain. CDR1 is SGHAT, CDR2 FQNNGV, per germline. The CDR3 runs to 13 residues. Trimming took 7 bases from V and 4 from J, leaving 13 bases between them. The DNA of the CDR3 is TGTGCCAGCAACACTATCGGGCGAGAGACCCAGTACTTC. It codes for CASNTIGRETQYF. Together with reference TRBV11-2 and TRBJ2-5, the CDR3 gives the full variable domain: EAGVAQSPRYKIIEKRQSVAFWCNPISGHATLYWYQQILGQGPKLLIQFQNNGVVDDSQLPKDRFSAERLKGVDSTLKIQPAKLEDSAVYLCASNTIGRETQYFGPGTRLLVL.

The chain carries TRBV2 and TRBJ1-1; possibly TRBD1 for D (5 bases). The CDR3 is made up of 13 amino acids. Germline values: CDR1 SNHLY, CDR2 FYNNEI. Trimming took 7 bases from V and 5 from J, leaving 14 bases between them. In nucleotides, the CDR3 is TGTGCCAGCATTCTGGGGACGAGGACTGAAGCTTTCTTT. Amino acids: CASILGTRTEAFF.

The chain carries TRBV5-6 and TRBJ2-7; D might be TRBD1 (5 bases). Trimming removed 2 bases at V and 4 bases at J, with 7 bases between. CDR1 SGHDT and CDR2 YYEEEE come from the germline V gene. The CDR3 is 12 residues long. This chain's CDR3 is CASSLQVYEQYF. CDR3 nucleotide sequence: TGTGCCAGCAGCTTACAGGTGTACGAGCAGTACTTC.

The V gene is TRBV5-1, the J gene TRBJ2-2, with 7 bases identical to TRBD1. The V segment lost 1 base and the J segment 5 bases; nucleotides outside the gene matches: 5. The CDR3 loop spans 15 amino acids. CDR1 and CDR2 from the germline V gene are SGHRS and YFSETQ. The CDR3 region has the DNA TGCGCCAGCAGCTTGACCGACAGGGATACCGGGGAGCTGTTTTTT. Its protein product is CASSLTDRDTGELFF.

The chain recombines TRBV27 with TRBJ2-7; 11 positions agree with TRBD1. Looked up from germline, CDR1 is MNHEY and CDR2 is SMNVEV (reference sequence). CDR3 length: 16 amino acids. The V gene end was trimmed by 6 bases and the J gene end by 7 bases; junction bases not matched to a gene: 14. The CDR3 loop reads CASRSLGQGVSGEQYF. Written as DNA, the CDR3 is TGTGCCAGCAGGAGCCTGGGACAGGGGGTTTCGGGTGAGCAGTACTTC.